This passage covers 10 T cell receptor beta chains from one sample sequenced in a study of blood T cells in healthy people across ages. Together with a sample-barcoded 5' primer, a J-beta primer mix was included in a second PCR lasting about 6 to 11 cycles. TCRdb ran MiXCR on the 5' RACE reads and lists one entry per CDR3 protein. The table includes hundreds of thousands of distinct CDR3 sequences, around 27% detected once. Separately, the same data were catalogued under a study of T cells of mothers and their children.

What was sequenced was blood. The origin of the receptors is a boy under 10 years old in good health.

Ten or more counts support this clonotype. The chain links TRBV18 to TRBJ2-5; D is unresolved. Near its end, the DNA agrees better with TRBJ2-1, so the J call may be wrong. The CDR3 contains 12 residues. Germline V lookup: CDR1 KGHSH, CDR2 LQKENI. CDR3 in DNA: TGTGCCAGCTCACCCGGATGGAATGAGCAGTTCTTC. As protein: CASSPGWNEQFF.

This chain links TRBV7-9 with TRBJ2-1, with TRBD2 identical over 7 bases. The V gene's germline CDR1 is SEHNR and CDR2 FQNEAQ (reference sequence). Trimming removed 5 bases from V and 7 bases from J; junction bases left unmatched: 14. The CDR3 loop spans 16 amino acids. CDR3 loop: CASSALAGPLSNEQFF. The CDR3 DNA sequence: TGTGCCAGCAGCGCCTTAGCGGGCCCCCTGTCTAATGAGCAGTTCTTC.

The chain joins TRBV28 to TRBJ2-7; D remains ambiguous. The CDR3 runs 13 residues. Germline V CDR1 and CDR2: MDHEN, SYDVKM. Trimming cost V 6 bases and J 2 bases, with 11 bases left between them. The CDR3 sequence is CASSLHAPYEQYF. CDR3 nucleotides: TGTGCCAGCAGCCTACATGCCCCCTACGAGCAGTACTTC.

The V call is TRBV27, the J call TRBJ2-1; TRBD2 matches at 8 bases. Germline V gives CDR1 MNHEY, CDR2 SMNVEV (reference sequence). Trimming at V came to 3 bases and at J to 7 bases, leaving 8 bases not matched to a gene. The length of the CDR3 is 15 residues. CDR3 bases: TGTGCCAGCAGTTTTCCGGGACTAGTATTTAATGAGCAGTTCTTC. Translating gives CASSFPGLVFNEQFF.

The J gene is TRBJ1-1, the V gene TRBV30; unclear D gene. The CDR3 has 10 amino acids. Germline values: CDR1 GTSNPN, CDR2 SVGIG (reference sequence). With 3 bases removed from V and 10 bases from J, the gap between germline ends came to 9 bases. CDR3 bases: TGTGCCTGGAGGGGCAGAGGAGCTTTCTTT. This gives the protein CAWRGRGAFF.

This clonotype was counted only a few times. This rearrangement joins TRBV10-2 to TRBJ2-5, with TRBD2 identical over 11 bases. Near its end, the DNA agrees better with TRBJ2-1, so the J call may be wrong. CDR1 WSHSY and CDR2 SAAADI come from the germline V gene. CDR3 length: 14 residues. This CDR3 reads CASRLAGGANEQFF. DNA of the CDR3: TGCGCCAGCAGGCTAGCGGGAGGAGCGAATGAGCAGTTCTTC.

The sample holds a few counts of this clonotype. V is TRBV7-9 and J is TRBJ2-5; TRBD2 matches 10 bases. This CDR3 region has 17 residues. V lost 2 bases, J lost 1 base, and 7 bases stayed unmatched. Per germline, CDR1 SEHNR and CDR2 FQNEAQ (reference sequence). CDR3 bases: TGTGCCAGCAGCTTAACTCTAGCGGGGGCGATCCAAGAGACCCAGTACTTC. It translates to CASSLTLAGAIQETQYF.

The chain is built from TRBV3-1 and TRBJ1-2; TRBD1 is a possible D gene (6 bases). Trimming pared 4 bases from V and 7 bases from J, leaving 13 bases between. Germline CDR1 is LGHDT and CDR2 is YNNKEL (reference sequence). This CDR3 region has 13 residues. CDR3 bases: TGTGCCAGCAGCCCCTGGACAGAAACTGGCTACACCTTC. Translating it yields CASSPWTETGYTF.

The chain recombines TRBV2 with TRBJ2-1, with D unresolved. The CDR3 runs 14 residues. V lost 8 bases to trimming and J lost 0 bases, with 11 bases between them. Per germline, CDR1 SNHLY and CDR2 FYNNEI. The CDR3 region is CASAFAVSYNEQFF. CDR3 DNA: TGTGCCAGCGCTTTTGCGGTCTCCTACAATGAGCAGTTCTTC.

V gene TRBV5-5 combines with J gene TRBJ2-7, with a tentative D call TRBD2 (5 bases). V was trimmed by 4 bases and J by 8 bases, leaving 16 bases between them. The CDR3 runs 13 residues. Germline V gene data show CDR1 as SGHKS and CDR2 as YYEKEE (reference sequence). The chain's CDR3 is CASSLGLPEQQYF. CDR3 nucleotides: TGTGCCAGCAGCCTCGGACTGCCGGAGCAGCAGTACTTC.